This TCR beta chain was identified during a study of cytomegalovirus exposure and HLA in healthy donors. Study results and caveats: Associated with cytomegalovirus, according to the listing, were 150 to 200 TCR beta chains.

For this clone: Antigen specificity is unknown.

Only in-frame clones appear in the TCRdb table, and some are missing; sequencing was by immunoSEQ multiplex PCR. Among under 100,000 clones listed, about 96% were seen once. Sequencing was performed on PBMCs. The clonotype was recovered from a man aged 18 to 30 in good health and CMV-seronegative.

DNA for the CDR3: TGTGCCAGCAGCAAAGGTGTCAGGGGGCTGAACAATGAGCAGTTCTTC. Protein product: CASSKGVRGLNNEQFF. The rearrangement links TRBV21-1 to TRBJ2-1; the D segment call TRBD1 is taken from the table without a DNA check. TRBV21-1 is a pseudogene locus. This CDR3 has 16 amino acids.